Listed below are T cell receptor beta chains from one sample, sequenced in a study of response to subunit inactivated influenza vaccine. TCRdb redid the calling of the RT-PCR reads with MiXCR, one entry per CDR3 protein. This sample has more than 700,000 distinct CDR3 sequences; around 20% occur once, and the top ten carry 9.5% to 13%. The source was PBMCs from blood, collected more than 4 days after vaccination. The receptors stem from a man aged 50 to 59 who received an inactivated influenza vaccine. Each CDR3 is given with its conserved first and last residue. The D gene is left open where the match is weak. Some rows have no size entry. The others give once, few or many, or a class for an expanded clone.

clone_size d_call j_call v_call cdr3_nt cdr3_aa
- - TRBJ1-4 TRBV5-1 TGCGCCAGCAGCTTCGCGGCTAGTACAACTAATGAAAAACTGTTTTTT CASSFAASTTNEKLFF
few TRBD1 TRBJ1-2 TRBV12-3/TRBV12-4 TGTGCCAGCAGAGAAAGGACAGGGTCTAACTATGGCTACACCTTC CASRERTGSNYGYTF
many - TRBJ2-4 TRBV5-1 TGCGCCAGCAGCTTGGCACCGGGAGCCAAAAACATTCAGTACTTC CASSLAPGAKNIQYF
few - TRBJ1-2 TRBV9 TGTGCCAGCAGCCCCCCGAGGGTCTATGGCTACACCTTC CASSPPRVYGYTF
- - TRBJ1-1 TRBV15 TGTGCCACCAGCCCTTCAGGGGCTGTTGAAGCTTTCTTT CATSPSGAVEAFF
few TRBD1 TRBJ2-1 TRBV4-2 TGTGCCAGCAGCCAGAAAGACAGGGCCAATGAGCAGTTCTTC CASSQKDRANEQFF
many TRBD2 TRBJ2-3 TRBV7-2 TGTGCCAGCAGCCCGGGACTAACCCGCACAGATACGCAGTATTTT CASSPGLTRTDTQYF
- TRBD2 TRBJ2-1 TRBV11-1 TGTGCCAGCAGCCCCTCGGGTGTTAGCGGGGCATCCTACAATGAGCAGTTCTTC CASSPSGVSGASYNEQFF
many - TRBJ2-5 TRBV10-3 TGTGCCATCAGTGAGTCGATGGAGGGGTACCAAGAGACCCAGTACTTC CAISESMEGYQETQYF
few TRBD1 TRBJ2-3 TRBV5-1 TGCGCCAGCAGCCTAGGACAGGGAAGGGGCACAGATACGCAGTATTTT CASSLGQGRGTDTQYF
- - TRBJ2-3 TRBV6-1 TGTGCCAGCAGTGAAAAAAGGGATACGCAGTATTTT CASSEKRDTQYF
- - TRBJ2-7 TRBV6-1 TGTGCCAGCATCCCCGGGCCCTTCTCCTACGAGCAGTACTTC CASIPGPFSYEQYF
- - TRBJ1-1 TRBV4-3 TGCGCCAGCAGCCCCGAGGGGACGATGAACACTGAAGCTTTCTTT CASSPEGTMNTEAFF
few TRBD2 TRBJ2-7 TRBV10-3 TGTGCCATCAGTGAGACGGGACTAGCGGCCTACGAGCAGTACTTC CAISETGLAAYEQYF
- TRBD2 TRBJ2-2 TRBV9 TGTGCCAGCAGCGTAGATAGCGGGGGGGCCTCCGGGGAGCTGTTTTTT CASSVDSGGASGELFF
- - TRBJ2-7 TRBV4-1 TGCGCCAGCAGCCAAGATCAATGGGGGCCATACGAGCAGTACTTC CASSQDQWGPYEQYF
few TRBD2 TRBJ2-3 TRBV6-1 TGTGCCAGCACCGGCGGGAGGGCCGTCGCAGATACGCAGTATTTT CASTGGRAVADTQYF
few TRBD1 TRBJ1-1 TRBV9 TGTGCCAGCAGCGCGGGACAGGGGGCTCTGAGCACTGAAGCTTTCTTT CASSAGQGALSTEAFF
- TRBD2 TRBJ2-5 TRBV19 TGTGCCAGTAGTATATCGACTAGCGGGAGCATCTACCAAGAGACCCAGTACTTC CASSISTSGSIYQETQYF
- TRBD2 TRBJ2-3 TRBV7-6 TGTGCCAGCAGCCCAATTTTTCTAGCGGGGACCACAGATACGCAGTATTTT CASSPIFLAGTTDTQYF
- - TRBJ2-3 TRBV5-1 TGCGCCAGCAGCTTGGGCGCGACGCGCACAGATACGCAGTATTTT CASSLGATRTDTQYF
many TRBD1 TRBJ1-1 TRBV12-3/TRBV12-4 TGTGCCAGCAGTTCTTTAACCGGGACAGGGGGCACTGAAGCTTTCTTT CASSSLTGTGGTEAFF
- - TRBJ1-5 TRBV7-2 TGTGCCAGCAGTTTAGGGGGGTCCTACAATCAGCCCCAGCATTTT CASSLGGSYNQPQHF
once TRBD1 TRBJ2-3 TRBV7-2 TGTGCCAGCAGCTTAGTTCAGGGGGTAGATACGCAGTATTTT CASSLVQGVDTQYF
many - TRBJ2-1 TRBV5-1 TGCGCCAGCAGCTTGGCCGGGGGCTCCTCCTACAATGAGCAGTTCTTC CASSLAGGSSYNEQFF
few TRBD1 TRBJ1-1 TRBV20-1 TGCAGTGTCAGGGGGGGAACTGAAGCTTTCTTT CSVRGGTEAFF
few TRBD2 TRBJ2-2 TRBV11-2 TGTGCCAGCAGCCAGATGGGAGGGCCCGGGGAGCTGTTTTTT CASSQMGGPGELFF
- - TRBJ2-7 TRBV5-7 TGTGCCAGCAGCTTGTCGGCAGGGTTATCCTACGAGCAGTACTTC CASSLSAGLSYEQYF
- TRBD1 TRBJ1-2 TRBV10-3 TGTGCCATCAGTGTGGACAGGGAGTACGGGTATGGCTACACCTTC CAISVDREYGYGYTF
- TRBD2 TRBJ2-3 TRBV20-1 TGCAGCGCGACCTTAGCGGGAGGCAGAGATACGCAGTATTTT CSATLAGGRDTQYF
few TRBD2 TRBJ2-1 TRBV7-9 TGTGCCAGCAGCCCCGGGACTAGCGGGAGGGTAGAGAATGAGCAGTTCTTC CASSPGTSGRVENEQFF
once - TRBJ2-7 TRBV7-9 TGTGCCAGCAGCTTACCCGATGGTAACCCCTACGAGCAGTACTTC CASSLPDGNPYEQYF
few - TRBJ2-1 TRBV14 TGTGCCAGCAGCCAAGGAGGGACAGAGCAGTTCTTC CASSQGGTEQFF
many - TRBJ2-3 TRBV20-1 TGCAGTGCAAGGGATGGTTTCACAGATACGCAGTATTTT CSARDGFTDTQYF
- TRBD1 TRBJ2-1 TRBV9 TGTGCCAGCAGCGGAACAGGGGCGCTCGGCTACAATGAGCAGTTCTTC CASSGTGALGYNEQFF
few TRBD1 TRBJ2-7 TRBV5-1 TGCGCCAGCAGCGACCGGACAGGGGGCGTCTACGAGCAGTACTTC CASSDRTGGVYEQYF
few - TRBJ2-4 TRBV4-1 TGCGCCAGCAGCCATGGGCTGCCTCGAGGAAACATTCAGTACTTC CASSHGLPRGNIQYF
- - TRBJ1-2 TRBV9 TGTGCCAGCAGCACGGACTATGGCTACACCTTC CASSTDYGYTF
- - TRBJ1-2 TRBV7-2 TGTGCCAGCAGCTCAGGACAGACCTGGGGCTACACCTTC CASSSGQTWGYTF
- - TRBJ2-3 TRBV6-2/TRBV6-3 TGTGCCAGCAGTCGACAAGGCCTAGGCTTGGATACGCAGTATTTT CASSRQGLGLDTQYF
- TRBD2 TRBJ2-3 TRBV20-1 TGCAGTGCTAGTACGGCGGGAGGGACAGATACGCAGTATTTT CSASTAGGTDTQYF
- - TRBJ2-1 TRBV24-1 TGTGCCACCAGTGGTGCCGACACGTTCAATGAGCAGTTCTTC CATSGADTFNEQFF
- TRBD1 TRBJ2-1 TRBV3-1 TGTGCCAGCAGTTCCCAACCCGGGACAGGACCCAATGAGCAGTTCTTC CASSSQPGTGPNEQFF
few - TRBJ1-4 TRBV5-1 TGCGCCAGCAGGGACACTTCAACTAATGAAAAACTGTTTTTT CASRDTSTNEKLFF
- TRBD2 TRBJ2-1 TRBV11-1 TGTGCCAGCAGCTTATCTCTAGCGGGAATCGGCGGTTTATTCTACAATGAGCAGTTCTTC CASSLSLAGIGGLFYNEQFF
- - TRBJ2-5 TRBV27 TGTGCCAGCAGTTTACAGGGTGCTCCGTACCAAGAGACCCAGTACTTC CASSLQGAPYQETQYF